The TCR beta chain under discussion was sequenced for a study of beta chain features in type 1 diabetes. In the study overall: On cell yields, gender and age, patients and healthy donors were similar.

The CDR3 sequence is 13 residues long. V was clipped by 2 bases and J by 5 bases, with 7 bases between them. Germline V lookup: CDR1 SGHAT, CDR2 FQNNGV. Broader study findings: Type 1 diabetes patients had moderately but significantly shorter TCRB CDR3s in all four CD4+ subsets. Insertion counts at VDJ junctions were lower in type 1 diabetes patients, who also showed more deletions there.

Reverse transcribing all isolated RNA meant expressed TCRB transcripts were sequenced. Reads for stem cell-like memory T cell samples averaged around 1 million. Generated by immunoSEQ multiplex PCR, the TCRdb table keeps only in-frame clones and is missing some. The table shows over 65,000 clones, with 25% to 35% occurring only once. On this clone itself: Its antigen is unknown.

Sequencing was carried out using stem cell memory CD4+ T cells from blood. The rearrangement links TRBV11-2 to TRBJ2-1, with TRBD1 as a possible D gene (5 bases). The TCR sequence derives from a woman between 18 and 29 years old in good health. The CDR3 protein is CASSLSQDNEQFF. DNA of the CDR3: TGTGCCAGCAGCTTATCACAGGACAATGAGCAGTTCTTC. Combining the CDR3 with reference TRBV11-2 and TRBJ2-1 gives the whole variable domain EAGVAQSPRYKIIEKRQSVAFWCNPISGHATLYWYQQILGQGPKLLIQFQNNGVVDDSQLPKDRFSAERLKGVDSTLKIQPAKLEDSAVYLCASSLSQDNEQFFGPGTRLTVL.